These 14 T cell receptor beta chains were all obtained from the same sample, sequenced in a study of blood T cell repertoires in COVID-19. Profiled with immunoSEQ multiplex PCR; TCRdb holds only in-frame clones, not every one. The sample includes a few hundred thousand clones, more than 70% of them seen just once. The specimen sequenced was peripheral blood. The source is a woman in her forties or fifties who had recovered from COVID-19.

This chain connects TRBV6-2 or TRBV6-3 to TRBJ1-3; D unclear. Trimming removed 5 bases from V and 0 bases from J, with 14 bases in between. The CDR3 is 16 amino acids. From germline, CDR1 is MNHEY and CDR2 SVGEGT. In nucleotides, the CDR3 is TGTGCCAGCAGTCCAAGGAGATCAAGCTCTGGAAACACCATATATTTT. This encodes CASSPRRSSSGNTIYF.

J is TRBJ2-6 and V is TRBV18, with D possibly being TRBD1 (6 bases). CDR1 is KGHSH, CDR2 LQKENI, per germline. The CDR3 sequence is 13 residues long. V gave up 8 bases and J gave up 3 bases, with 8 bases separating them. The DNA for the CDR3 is TGTGCCAGCCAACAGGGTGGGGCCAACGTCCTGACTTTC. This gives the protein CASQQGGANVLTF.

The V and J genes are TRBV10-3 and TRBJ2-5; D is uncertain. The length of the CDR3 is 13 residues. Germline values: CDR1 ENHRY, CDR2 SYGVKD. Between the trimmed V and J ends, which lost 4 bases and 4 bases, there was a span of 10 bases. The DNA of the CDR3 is TGTGCCATCAGTGGAGGCCTCGGAGAGACCCAGTACTTC. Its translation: CAISGGLGETQYF.

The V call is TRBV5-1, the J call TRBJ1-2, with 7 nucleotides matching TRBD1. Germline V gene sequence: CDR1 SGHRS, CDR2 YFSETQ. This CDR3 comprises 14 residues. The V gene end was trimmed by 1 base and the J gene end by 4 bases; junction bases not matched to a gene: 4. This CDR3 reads CASSLKGARYGYTF. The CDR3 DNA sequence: TGCGCCAGCAGCTTGAAGGGGGCGCGCTATGGCTACACCTTC.

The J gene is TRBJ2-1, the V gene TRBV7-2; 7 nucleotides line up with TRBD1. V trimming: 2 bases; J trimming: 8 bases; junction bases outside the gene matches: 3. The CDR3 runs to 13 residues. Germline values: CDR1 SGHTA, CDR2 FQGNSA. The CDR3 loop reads CASSLKGQDEQFF. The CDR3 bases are TGTGCCAGCAGCTTAAAAGGACAGGATGAGCAGTTCTTC.

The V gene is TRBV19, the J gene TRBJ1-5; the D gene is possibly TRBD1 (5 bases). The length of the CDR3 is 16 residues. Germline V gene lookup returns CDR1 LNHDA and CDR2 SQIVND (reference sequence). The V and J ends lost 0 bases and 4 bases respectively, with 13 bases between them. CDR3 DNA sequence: TGTGCCAGTAGTATAGATGGTTGGGGGGATAATCAGCCCCAGCATTTT. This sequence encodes CASSIDGWGDNQPQHF. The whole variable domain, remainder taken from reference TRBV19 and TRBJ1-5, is DGGITQSPKYLFRKEGQNVTLSCEQNLNHDAMYWYRQDPGQGLRLIYYSQIVNDFQKGDIAEGYSVSREKKESFPLTVTSAQKNPTAFYLCASSIDGWGDNQPQHFGDGTRLSIL.

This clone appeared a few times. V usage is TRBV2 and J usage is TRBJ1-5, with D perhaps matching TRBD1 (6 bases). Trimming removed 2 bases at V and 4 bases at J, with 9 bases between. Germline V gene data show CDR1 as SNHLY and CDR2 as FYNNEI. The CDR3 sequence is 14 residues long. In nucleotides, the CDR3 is TGTGCCAGCAGTGAAACTACAGGGAATCAGCCCCAGCATTTT. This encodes CASSETTGNQPQHF.

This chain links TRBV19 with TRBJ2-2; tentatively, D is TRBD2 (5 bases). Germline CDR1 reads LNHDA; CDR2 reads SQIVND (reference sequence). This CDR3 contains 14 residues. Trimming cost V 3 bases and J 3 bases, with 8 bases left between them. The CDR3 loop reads CASSIRGYTGELFF. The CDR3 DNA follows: TGTGCCAGTAGTATTCGGGGATACACCGGGGAGCTGTTTTTT.

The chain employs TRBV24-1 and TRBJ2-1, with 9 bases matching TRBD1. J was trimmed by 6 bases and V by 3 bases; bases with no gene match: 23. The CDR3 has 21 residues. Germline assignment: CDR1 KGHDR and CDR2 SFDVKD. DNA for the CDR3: TGTGCCACCAGTGATACCCAACCCTTCGGTACGTCGGGACAGGGTATCAATGAGCAGTTCTTC. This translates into CATSDTQPFGTSGQGINEQFF.

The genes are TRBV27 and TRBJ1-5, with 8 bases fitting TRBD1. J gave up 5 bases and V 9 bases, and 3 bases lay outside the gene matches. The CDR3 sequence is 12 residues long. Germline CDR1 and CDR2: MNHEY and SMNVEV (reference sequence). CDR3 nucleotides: TGTGCCAGGAGGACAGGGCATCAGCCCCAGCATTTT. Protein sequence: CARRTGHQPQHF.

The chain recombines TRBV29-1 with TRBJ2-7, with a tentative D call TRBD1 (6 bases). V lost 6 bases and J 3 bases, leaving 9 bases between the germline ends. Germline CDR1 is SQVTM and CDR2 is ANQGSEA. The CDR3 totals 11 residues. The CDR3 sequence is CSVRDNYEQYF. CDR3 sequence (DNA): TGCAGCGTCAGGGACAACTACGAGCAGTACTTC.

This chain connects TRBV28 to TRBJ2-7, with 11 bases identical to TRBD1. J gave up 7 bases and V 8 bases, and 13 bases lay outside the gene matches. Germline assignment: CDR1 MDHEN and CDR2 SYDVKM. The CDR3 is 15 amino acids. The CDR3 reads CASWNRDRGFGEQYF. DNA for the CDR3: TGTGCCAGCTGGAACCGGGACAGGGGGTTTGGTGAGCAGTACTTC.

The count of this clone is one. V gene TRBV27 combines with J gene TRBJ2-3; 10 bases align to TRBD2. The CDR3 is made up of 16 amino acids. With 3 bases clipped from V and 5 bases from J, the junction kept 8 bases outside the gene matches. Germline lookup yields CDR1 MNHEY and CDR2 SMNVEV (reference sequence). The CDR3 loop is CASSFSSGGAGDTQYF. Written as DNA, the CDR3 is TGTGCCAGCAGTTTTTCAAGCGGGGGGGCCGGAGATACGCAGTATTTT.

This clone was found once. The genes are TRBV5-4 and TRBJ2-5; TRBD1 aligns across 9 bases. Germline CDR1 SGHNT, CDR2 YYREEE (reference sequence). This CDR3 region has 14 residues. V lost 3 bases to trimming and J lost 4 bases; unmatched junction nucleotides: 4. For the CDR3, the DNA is TGTGCCAGCAGCTCAACAGGGGGCCTAGAGACCCAGTACTTC. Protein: CASSSTGGLETQYF.